The rows below give T cell receptor beta chains drawn from one sample of a study of T-cell memory formation after mild COVID-19. From the 5' RACE reads, TCRdb called clonotypes with MiXCR, one entry per CDR3 protein. The sample holds around 450,000 distinct CDR3 sequences, roughly 20% seen once. The specimen sequenced was PBMCs or a T cell subset sorted from them (not recorded which). The receptors originated from an adult woman who had mild COVID-19 (a few samples of this study predate the infection). Cell type and time point are not known. Both conserved end residues are trimmed from each CDR3.

j_call v_call cdr3_aa
TRBJ1-1 TRBV5-6 ASSLDVSNTEAF
TRBJ2-3 TRBV12-3/TRBV12-4 ASSRGDGGTRDTQY
TRBJ1-5 TRBV27 ASSLTDSPNQPQH
TRBJ2-7 TRBV20-1 SAKGLEADEQY
TRBJ2-1 TRBV28 ASSSLAGVLNEQF
TRBJ1-1 TRBV7-8 ASSPRRGRDTEAF
TRBJ2-1 TRBV29-1 SVVSGGRNEQF
TRBJ2-1 TRBV18 ASSPGFTEQF
TRBJ2-3 TRBV7-9 ASSLGPGGPRDTQY
TRBJ2-1 TRBV7-9 ASSLVVASADNEQF
TRBJ2-7 TRBV27 ASSRSRSGTPYEQY
TRBJ2-7 TRBV6-6 ASNSGTSGRYYEQY
TRBJ2-1 TRBV5-1 ASSFDRNQQF
TRBJ2-7 TRBV29-1 SVVGTVGEQY
TRBJ2-1 TRBV18 ASSPPYGGNEQF
TRBJ1-3 TRBV20-1 SARGPGNTIY
TRBJ2-7 TRBV11-1 ASSSHSTGLDEQY
TRBJ2-1 TRBV5-1 ASSLTGNSYNEQF
TRBJ2-7 TRBV12-3/TRBV12-4 ASSWTSGSLGEQY
TRBJ2-7 TRBV4-3 ASSQEWRGEQY
TRBJ1-1 TRBV15 ATSREARGSSEAF
TRBJ2-7 TRBV13 ASSLIREQY
TRBJ2-3 TRBV15 ATSRDYPDTQY
TRBJ2-7 TRBV2 ASRGQGANEQY
TRBJ2-1 TRBV12-3/TRBV12-4 ASSLVGGGNEQF
TRBJ2-7 TRBV4-1 ASSQDGGRWDEQY
TRBJ2-1 TRBV24-1 ATSDRGAGYNEQF
TRBJ2-7 TRBV6-5 ASSPSWRRDYEQY
TRBJ1-6 TRBV7-3 ASSLRHNSPLH